This T cell receptor (beta chain) was retrieved from a study of blood T cells in healthy people across ages. Germline values: CDR1 SGHTA, CDR2 FQGNSA. The V and J ends lost 5 bases and 2 bases, in that order; junction bases with no gene match: 11. The CDR3 covers 17 residues. To note about this clonotype: Antigen unknown.

The study, taken as a whole, reports: Per-million-T-cell TCR beta diversity fell roughly linearly with age. Long-lived donors exceeded aged donors in naive CD4+ cells and diversity. The unknown donor CMV status may have confounded expanded clonotype changes.

Together with a sample-barcoded 5' primer, a J-beta primer mix was included in a second PCR lasting 7 to 11 cycles. A template-switch adaptor containing 12 random nucleotides labeled each cDNA molecule. One entry per CDR3 protein, called by TCRdb with MiXCR from the 5' RACE reads. The data hold fewer than 900,000 distinct CDR3 sequences, with approximately 43% observed a single time. This TCR came from a woman aged 55-75 years in good health. The sample was blood. The V gene is TRBV7-2, the J gene TRBJ2-1, with 8 bases that match TRBD1. The CDR3 region has the DNA TGTGCCAGCAGCACTAAGACAGGGGATCCCCCCTACAATGAGCAGTTCTTC. It specifies CASSTKTGDPPYNEQFF.